The clone carrying this T cell receptor beta chain was counted between two and nine times. The antigen is unknown. This sample is drawn from a study of regulatory T cells in long-lasting Graves disease. Study outcomes and limitations: Persistent disease was associated with favored TRBV28 usage and with favored use of TRBJ1-2 and TRBJ2-5.

To make TCR beta libraries, researchers used iRepertoire HTBI primers and Arm-PCR of CDR3 regions. MiXCR, applied by TCRdb to the multiplex PCR reads, yields one record per CDR3 protein. The top ten hold about two fifths of the sample, which has 500,000 to 800,000 distinct CDR3 sequences, around 30% seen once. This CDR3 has 14 residues. The V and J ends lost 5 bases and 5 bases respectively, with 16 bases between them. CDR1 is SGHDT and CDR2 is YYEEEE in the germline V gene. Noted time point: persistent/refractory GD, antithyroid drugs over 5 years with positive TRAb. Generation of the TCR library employed RNA extracted from PBMCs.

This clonotype originated in a female donor with Graves disease. The material sequenced was peripheral blood mononuclear cells (PBMCs), taken when the disease was refractory, from a patient treated with antithyroid drugs. The chain links TRBV5-6 to TRBJ2-5, with D possibly TRBD2 on 6 matching bases. The CDR3 region is CASRERASGETQYF. CDR3 coding DNA: TGTGCCAGCAGGGAACGGGCGAGCGGGGAGACCCAGTACTTC. Filled out from reference TRBV5-6 and TRBJ2-5, the complete variable domain reads DAGVTQSPTHLIKTRGQQVTLRCSPKSGHDTVSWYQQALGQGPQFIFQYYEEEERQRGNFPDRFSGHQFPNYSSELNVNALLLGDSALYLCASRERASGETQYFGPGTRLLVL.